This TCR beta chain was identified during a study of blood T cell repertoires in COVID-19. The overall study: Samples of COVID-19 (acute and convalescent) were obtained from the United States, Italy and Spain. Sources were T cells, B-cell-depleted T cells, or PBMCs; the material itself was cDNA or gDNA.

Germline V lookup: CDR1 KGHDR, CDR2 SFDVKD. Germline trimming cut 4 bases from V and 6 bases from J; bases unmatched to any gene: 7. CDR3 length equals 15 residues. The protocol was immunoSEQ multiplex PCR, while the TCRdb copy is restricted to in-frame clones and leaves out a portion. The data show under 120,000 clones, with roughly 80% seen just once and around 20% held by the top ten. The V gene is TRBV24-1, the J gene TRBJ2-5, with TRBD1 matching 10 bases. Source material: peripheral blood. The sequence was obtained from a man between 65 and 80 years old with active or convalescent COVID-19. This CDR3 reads CATSEPGQGLKTQYF. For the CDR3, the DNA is TGTGCCACCAGTGAGCCGGGACAGGGGTTAAAGACCCAGTACTTC.